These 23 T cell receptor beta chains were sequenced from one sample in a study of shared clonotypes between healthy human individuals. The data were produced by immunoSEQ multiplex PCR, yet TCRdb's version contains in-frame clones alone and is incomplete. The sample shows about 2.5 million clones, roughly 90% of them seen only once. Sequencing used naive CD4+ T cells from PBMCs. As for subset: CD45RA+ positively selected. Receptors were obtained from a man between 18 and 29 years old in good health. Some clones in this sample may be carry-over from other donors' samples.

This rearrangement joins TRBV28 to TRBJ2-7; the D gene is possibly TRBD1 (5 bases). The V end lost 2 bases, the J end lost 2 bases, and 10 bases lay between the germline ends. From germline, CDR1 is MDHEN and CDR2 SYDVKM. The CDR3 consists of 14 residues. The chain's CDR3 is CASSLPQGTYEQYF. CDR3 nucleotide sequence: TGTGCCAGCAGTTTACCTCAGGGAACCTACGAGCAGTACTTC.

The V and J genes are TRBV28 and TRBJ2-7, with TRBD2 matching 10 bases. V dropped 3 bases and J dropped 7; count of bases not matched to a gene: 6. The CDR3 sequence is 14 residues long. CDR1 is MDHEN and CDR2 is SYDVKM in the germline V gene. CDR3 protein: CASSFLAGVREQYF. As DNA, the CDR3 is TGTGCCAGCAGTTTCCTAGCGGGAGTTAGGGAGCAGTACTTC.

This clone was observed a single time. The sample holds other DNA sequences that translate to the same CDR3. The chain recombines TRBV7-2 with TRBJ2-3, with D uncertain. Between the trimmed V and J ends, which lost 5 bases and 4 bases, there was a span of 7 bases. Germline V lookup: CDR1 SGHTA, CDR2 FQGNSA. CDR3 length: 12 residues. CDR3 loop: CASSHRADTQYF. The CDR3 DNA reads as TGTGCCAGCAGCCACCGGGCAGATACGCAGTATTTT.

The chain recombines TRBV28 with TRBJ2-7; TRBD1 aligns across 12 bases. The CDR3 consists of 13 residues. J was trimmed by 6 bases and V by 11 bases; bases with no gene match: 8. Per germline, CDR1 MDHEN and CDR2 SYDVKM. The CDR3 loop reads CACSGTGGVEQYF. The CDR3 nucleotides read TGTGCCTGCTCCGGGACAGGGGGCGTCGAGCAGTACTTC. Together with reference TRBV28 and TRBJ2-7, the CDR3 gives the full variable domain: DVKVTQSSRYLVKRTGEKVFLECVQDMDHENMFWYRQDPGLGLRLIYFSYDVKMKEKGDIPEGYSVSREKKERFSLILESASTNQTSMYLCACSGTGGVEQYFGPGTRLTVT.

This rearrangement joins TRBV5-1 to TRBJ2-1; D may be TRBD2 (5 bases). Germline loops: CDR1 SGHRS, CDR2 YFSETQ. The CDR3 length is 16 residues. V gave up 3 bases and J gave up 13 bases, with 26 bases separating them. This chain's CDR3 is CASSWGTSSSGLSQFF. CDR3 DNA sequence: TGCGCCAGCAGCTGGGGAACTAGTTCATCTGGGTTATCACAGTTCTTC.

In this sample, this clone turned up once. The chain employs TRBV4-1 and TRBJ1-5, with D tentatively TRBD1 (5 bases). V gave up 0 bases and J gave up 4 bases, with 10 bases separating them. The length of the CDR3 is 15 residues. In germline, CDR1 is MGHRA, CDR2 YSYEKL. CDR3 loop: CASSQDGHANQPQHF. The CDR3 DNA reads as TGCGCCAGCAGCCAAGACGGACATGCAAATCAGCCCCAGCATTTT.

The CDR3 nucleotides are TGTGCCATCAGAAGAACCGGGACTAGGGGAGGAAATGAGCAGTTCTTC. This encodes CAIRRTGTRGGNEQFF. The chain is built from TRBV10-3 and TRBJ2-1; 8 bases are a match to TRBD2. The germline V gene encodes CDR1 ENHRY and CDR2 SYGVKD. The CDR3 runs to 16 residues. Trimming removed 6 bases from V and 7 bases from J; junction bases left unmatched: 14.

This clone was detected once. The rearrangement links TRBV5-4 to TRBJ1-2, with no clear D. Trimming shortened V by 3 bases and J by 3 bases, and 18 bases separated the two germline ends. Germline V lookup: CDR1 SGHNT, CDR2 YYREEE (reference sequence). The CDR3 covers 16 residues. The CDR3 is CASSSSVRDTYYGYTF. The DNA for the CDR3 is TGTGCCAGCAGCTCCTCCGTTCGAGACACCTACTATGGCTACACCTTC.

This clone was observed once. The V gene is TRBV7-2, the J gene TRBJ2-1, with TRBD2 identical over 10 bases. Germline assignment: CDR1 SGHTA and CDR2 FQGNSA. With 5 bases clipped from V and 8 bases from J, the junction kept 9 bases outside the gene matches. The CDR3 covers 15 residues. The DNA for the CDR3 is TGTGCCAGCAGCCCCCCAGCGGGAGGGACCCATGAGCAGTTCTTC. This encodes CASSPPAGGTHEQFF.

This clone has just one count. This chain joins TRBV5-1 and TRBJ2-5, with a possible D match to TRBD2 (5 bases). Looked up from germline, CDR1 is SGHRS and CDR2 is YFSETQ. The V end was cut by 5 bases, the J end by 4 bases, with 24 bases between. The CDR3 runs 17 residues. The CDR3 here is CASSGGSAGAGGETQYF. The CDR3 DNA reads TGCGCCAGCAGTGGAGGTTCGGCCGGAGCCGGCGGAGAGACCCAGTACTTC.

CDR3 protein: CASSGGGITNEKLFF. CDR3 nucleotides: TGTGCCAGCAGCGGGGGGGGCATTACTAATGAAAAACTGTTTTTT. The V and J genes are TRBV6-6 and TRBJ1-4; possibly TRBD1 for D (6 bases). Between the trimmed V and J ends, which lost 6 bases and 2 bases, there was a span of 13 bases. This CDR3 comprises 15 residues. Germline V lookup: CDR1 MNHNY, CDR2 SVGAGI (reference sequence).

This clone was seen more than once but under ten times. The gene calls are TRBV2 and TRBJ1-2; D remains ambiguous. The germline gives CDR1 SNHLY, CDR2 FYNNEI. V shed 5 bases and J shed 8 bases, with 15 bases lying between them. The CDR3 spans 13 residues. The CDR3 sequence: CASSKEGSGGYTF. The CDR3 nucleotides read TGTGCCAGCAGTAAGGAAGGGAGCGGCGGCTACACCTTC.

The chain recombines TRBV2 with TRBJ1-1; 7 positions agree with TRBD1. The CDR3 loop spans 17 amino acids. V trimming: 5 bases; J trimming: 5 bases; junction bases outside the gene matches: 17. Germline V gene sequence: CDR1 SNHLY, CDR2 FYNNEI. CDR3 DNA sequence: TGTGCCAGCAGTAAAAACGATTTACAGGGGAGGGGAACTGAAGCTTTCTTT. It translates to CASSKNDLQGRGTEAFF. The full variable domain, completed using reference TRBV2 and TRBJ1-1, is EPEVTQTPSHQVTQMGQEVILRCVPISNHLYFYWYRQILGQKVEFLVSFYNNEISEKSEIFDDQFSVERPDGSNFTLKIRSTKLEDSAMYFCASSKNDLQGRGTEAFFGQGTRLTVV.

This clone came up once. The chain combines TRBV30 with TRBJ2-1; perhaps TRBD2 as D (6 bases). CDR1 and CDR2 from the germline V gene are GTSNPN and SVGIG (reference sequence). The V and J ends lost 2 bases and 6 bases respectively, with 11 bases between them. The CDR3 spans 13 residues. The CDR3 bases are TGTGCCTGGAGTACGGGACTGTTCAATGAGCAGTTCTTC. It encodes CAWSTGLFNEQFF.

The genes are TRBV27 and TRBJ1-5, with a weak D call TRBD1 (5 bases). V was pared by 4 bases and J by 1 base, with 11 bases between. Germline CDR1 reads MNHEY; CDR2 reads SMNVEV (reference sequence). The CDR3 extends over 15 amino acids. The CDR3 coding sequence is TGTGCCAGCAGTTGGGACGTACAGAGCAATCAGCCCCAGCATTTT. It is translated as CASSWDVQSNQPQHF.

This chain's CDR3 is CAISEPPGLLRANTGELFF. Here the CDR3 DNA reads TGTGCCATCAGTGAGCCTCCGGGACTACTAAGGGCGAACACCGGGGAGCTGTTTTTT. The chain recombines TRBV10-3 with TRBJ2-2, with 7 bases matching TRBD2. Germline CDR1 reads ENHRY; CDR2 reads SYGVKD. CDR3 length equals 19 residues. V dropped 2 bases and J dropped 0; count of bases not matched to a gene: 12.

The CDR3 is CASSQMTGSKQFF. The CDR3 DNA follows: TGTGCCAGCAGCCAAATGACCGGATCGAAGCAGTTCTTC. The genes are TRBV7-9 and TRBJ2-1; D gene unclear. Trimming pared 5 bases from V and 11 bases from J, leaving 16 bases between. Germline V gene lookup returns CDR1 SEHNR and CDR2 FQNEAQ (reference sequence). This CDR3 comprises 13 residues.

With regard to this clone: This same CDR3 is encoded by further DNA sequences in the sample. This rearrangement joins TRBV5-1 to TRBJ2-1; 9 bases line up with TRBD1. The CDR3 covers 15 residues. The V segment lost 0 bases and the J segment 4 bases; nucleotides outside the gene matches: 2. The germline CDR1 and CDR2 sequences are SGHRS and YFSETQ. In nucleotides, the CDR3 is TGCGCCAGCAGCTTGGGGGGACAGGGTTACAATGAGCAGTTCTTC. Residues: CASSLGGQGYNEQFF.

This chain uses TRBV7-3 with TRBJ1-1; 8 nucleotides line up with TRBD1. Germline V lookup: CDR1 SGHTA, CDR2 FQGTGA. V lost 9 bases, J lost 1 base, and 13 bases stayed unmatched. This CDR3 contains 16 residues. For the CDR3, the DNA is TGTGCCAGTTCATTATTTCCAACAGGGGGGAACACTGAAGCTTTCTTT. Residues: CASSLFPTGGNTEAFF.

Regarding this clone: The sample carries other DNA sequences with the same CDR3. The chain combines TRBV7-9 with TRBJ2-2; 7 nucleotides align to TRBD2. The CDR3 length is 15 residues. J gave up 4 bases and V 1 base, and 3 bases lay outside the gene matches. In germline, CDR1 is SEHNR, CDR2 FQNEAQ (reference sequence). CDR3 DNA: TGTGCCAGCAGCTTAGGAGCGGGGCCCACCGGGGAGCTGTTTTTT. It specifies CASSLGAGPTGELFF.

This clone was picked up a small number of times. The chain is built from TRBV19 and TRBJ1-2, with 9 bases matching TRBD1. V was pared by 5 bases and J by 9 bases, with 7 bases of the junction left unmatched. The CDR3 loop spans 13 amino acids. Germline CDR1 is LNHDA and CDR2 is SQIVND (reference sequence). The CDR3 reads CASSLTGGRSYTF. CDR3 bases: TGTGCCAGTAGTCTGACAGGGGGTAGAAGCTACACCTTC. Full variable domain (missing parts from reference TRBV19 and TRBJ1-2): DGGITQSPKYLFRKEGQNVTLSCEQNLNHDAMYWYRQDPGQGLRLIYYSQIVNDFQKGDIAEGYSVSREKKESFPLTVTSAQKNPTAFYLCASSLTGGRSYTFGSGTRLTVV.

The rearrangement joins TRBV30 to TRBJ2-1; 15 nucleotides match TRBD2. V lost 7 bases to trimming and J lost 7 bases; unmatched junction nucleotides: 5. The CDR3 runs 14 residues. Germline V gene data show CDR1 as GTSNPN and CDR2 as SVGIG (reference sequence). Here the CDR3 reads CASWTSGRDNEQFF. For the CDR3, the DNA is TGTGCCTCCTGGACTAGCGGGAGGGATAATGAGCAGTTCTTC.

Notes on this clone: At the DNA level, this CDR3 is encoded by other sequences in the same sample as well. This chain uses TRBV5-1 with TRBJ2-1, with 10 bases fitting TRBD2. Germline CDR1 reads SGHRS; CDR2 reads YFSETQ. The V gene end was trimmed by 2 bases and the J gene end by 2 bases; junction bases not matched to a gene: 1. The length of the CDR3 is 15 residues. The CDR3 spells CASSFLAGAYNEQFF. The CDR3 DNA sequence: TGCGCCAGCAGCTTTCTAGCGGGAGCCTACAATGAGCAGTTCTTC.